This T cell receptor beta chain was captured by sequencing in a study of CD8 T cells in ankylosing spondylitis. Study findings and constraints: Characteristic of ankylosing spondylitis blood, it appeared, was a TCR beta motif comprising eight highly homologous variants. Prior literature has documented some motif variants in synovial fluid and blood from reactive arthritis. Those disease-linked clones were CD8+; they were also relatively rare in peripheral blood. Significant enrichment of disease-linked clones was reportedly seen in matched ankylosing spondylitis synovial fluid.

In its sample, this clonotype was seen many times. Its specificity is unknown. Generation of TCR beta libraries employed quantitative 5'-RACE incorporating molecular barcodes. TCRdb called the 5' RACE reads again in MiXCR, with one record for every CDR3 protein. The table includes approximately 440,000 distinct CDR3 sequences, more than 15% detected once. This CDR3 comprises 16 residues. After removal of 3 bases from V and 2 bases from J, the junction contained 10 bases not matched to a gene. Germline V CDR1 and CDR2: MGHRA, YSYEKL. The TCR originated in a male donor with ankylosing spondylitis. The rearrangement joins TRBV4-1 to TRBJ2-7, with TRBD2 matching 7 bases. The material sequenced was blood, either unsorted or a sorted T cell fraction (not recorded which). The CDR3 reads CASSHRREKLAYEQYF. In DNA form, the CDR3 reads TGCGCCAGCAGCCACAGGCGGGAGAAGTTGGCCTACGAGCAGTACTTC.